This passage covers 29 T cell receptor beta chains from one sample sequenced in a study of blood T cell repertoires in COVID-19. The method was immunoSEQ multiplex PCR; TCRdb's version includes in-frame clones alone and lacks a portion of them. The sample records some 670,000 clones, 85% to 90% being singletons. Sequenced material: peripheral blood. Source of these receptors: a woman aged 18-30 years with acute or convalescent COVID-19.

The chain recombines TRBV5-1 with TRBJ2-5; 12 bases match TRBD2. Germline V CDR1 and CDR2: SGHRS, YFSETQ. V trimming: 2 bases; J trimming: 5 bases; junction bases outside the gene matches: 7. The CDR3 runs to 16 residues. Here the CDR3 DNA reads TGCGCCAGCAGCTTCTCGACTAGCGGGGGCGGGGAGACCCAGTACTTC. Protein: CASSFSTSGGGETQYF.

As DNA, the CDR3 is TGTGCCAGCTCACCACCCGGTCTTCCGAGGGGAAACACCATATATTTT. Amino acids: CASSPPGLPRGNTIYF. This chain uses TRBV18 with TRBJ1-3; no clear D gene. The CDR3 spans 16 residues. The V end lost 0 bases, the J end lost 4 bases, and 13 bases lay between the germline ends. The germline V gene encodes CDR1 KGHSH and CDR2 LQKENI.

The rearrangement uses TRBV4-1 and TRBJ2-1; 10 nucleotides line up with TRBD1. Germline V CDR1 and CDR2: MGHRA, YSYEKL. With 4 bases clipped from V and 5 bases from J, the junction kept 2 bases outside the gene matches. CDR3 length: 14 amino acids. The CDR3 here is CASSRGTGDNEQFF. The CDR3 DNA is TGCGCCAGCAGCCGCGGGACAGGGGACAATGAGCAGTTCTTC.

This chain joins TRBV18 and TRBJ1-5; 9 bases are shared with TRBD1. This CDR3 contains 15 residues. V shed 3 bases, J shed 5 bases, and the junction held 5 bases outside the gene matches. From germline, CDR1 is KGHSH and CDR2 LQKENI. CDR3 in amino acids: CASSPTGGSDQPQHF. The CDR3 DNA reads TGTGCCAGCTCACCCACAGGGGGCTCGGATCAGCCCCAGCATTTT.

The V and J genes are TRBV18 and TRBJ1-2; TRBD1 might be the D (5 bases). Trimming cost V 1 base and J 2 bases, with 26 bases left between them. The CDR3 has 20 residues. CDR1 KGHSH and CDR2 LQKENI come from the germline V gene. The CDR3 DNA follows: TGTGCCAGCTCACCACTCGGCACAGAAGGGGATAACCCAGGGAACTATGGCTACACCTTC. Residues: CASSPLGTEGDNPGNYGYTF.

The chain couples TRBV25-1 to TRBJ2-6; the match to TRBD1 covers 12 bases. CDR1 is MGHDK and CDR2 is SYGVNS in the germline V gene. J was trimmed by 4 bases and V by 3 bases; bases with no gene match: 7. This CDR3 is built from 18 residues. The CDR3 is CASSDRGQGATGANVLTF. CDR3 DNA sequence: TGTGCCAGCAGTGATCGGGGACAGGGGGCGACCGGGGCCAACGTCCTGACTTTC. Combining the CDR3 with reference TRBV25-1 and TRBJ2-6 gives the whole variable domain EADIYQTPRYLVIGTGKKITLECSQTMGHDKMYWYQQDPGMELHLIHYSYGVNSTEKGDLSSESTVSRIRTEHFPLTLESARPSHTSQYLCASSDRGQGATGANVLTFGAGSRLTVL.

The rearrangement uses TRBV5-6 and TRBJ1-4, with 8 bases that match TRBD1. Germline V gene data show CDR1 as SGHDT and CDR2 as YYEEEE. The CDR3 loop spans 15 amino acids. V trimming: 0 bases; J trimming: 10 bases; junction bases outside the gene matches: 8. The CDR3 region has the DNA TGTGCCAGCAGCTTGGACGGGACAGGAGGAGTAAAACTGTTTTTT. Its translation is CASSLDGTGGVKLFF.

This clone occurred once. The CDR3, as DNA: TGTGCCAGCGACGGACTAGCGGGCTCCTACAATGAGCAGTTCTTC. This encodes CASDGLAGSYNEQFF. The chain links TRBV6-5 to TRBJ2-1, with 11 bases aligning to TRBD2. Germline V gene data show CDR1 as MNHEY and CDR2 as SVGAGI. The CDR3 extends over 15 amino acids. V dropped 8 bases and J dropped 0; count of bases not matched to a gene: 3.

The rearrangement uses TRBV4-3 and TRBJ2-3, with D possibly matching TRBD1 (5 bases). CDR3 length: 16 amino acids. Germline CDR1 and CDR2: LGHNA and YSLEER. V gave up 1 base and J gave up 2 bases, with 13 bases separating them. The CDR3 coding sequence is TGCGCCAGCAGCCAAGGAAGCTGGGGCCCCACAGATACGCAGTATTTT. Translation gives CASSQGSWGPTDTQYF.

The gene calls are TRBV27 and TRBJ1-5, with TRBD1 as a possible D gene (5 bases). CDR3 length: 15 residues. The germline gives CDR1 MNHEY, CDR2 SMNVEV (reference sequence). V was pared by 3 bases and J by 0 bases, with 9 bases between. The CDR3 region is CASSFTGDSNQPQHF. The CDR3 DNA follows: TGTGCCAGCAGTTTTACGGGGGATAGCAATCAGCCCCAGCATTTT.

V usage is TRBV2 and J usage is TRBJ1-4; D is possibly TRBD1 (6 bases). The germline CDR1 and CDR2 sequences are SNHLY and FYNNEI. V was shortened by 7 bases and J by 8 bases, with 20 bases between the two germline ends. The CDR3 runs to 15 residues. The CDR3 DNA is TGTGCCAGCAAGACACAGGGTTACAACGGAGAAAAACTGTTTTTT. Its translation is CASKTQGYNGEKLFF.

This clone was detected only a few times. V and J are TRBV24-1 and TRBJ2-7, with TRBD1 matching over 10 bases. J was trimmed by 6 bases and V by 9 bases; bases with no gene match: 16. CDR3 length: 16 amino acids. Germline V lookup: CDR1 KGHDR, CDR2 SFDVKD. In DNA, the CDR3 is TGTGCCACCCGACCCTCCCCGGGACAGGGGCGAGGCGAGCAGTACTTC. Its protein is CATRPSPGQGRGEQYF.

This sequence joins TRBV11-2 and TRBJ2-1; TRBD1 is a possible D gene (7 bases). The ends were cut back, 5 bases at V and 6 bases at J, with 20 bases in the middle. Germline lookup yields CDR1 SGHAT and CDR2 FQNNGV. CDR3 length: 16 amino acids. The CDR3 DNA sequence: TGTGCCAGCAGCCCCAGAGGGGGCGGGACCACCAATGAGCAGTTCTTC. It yields the protein CASSPRGGGTTNEQFF.

The chain carries TRBV24-1 and TRBJ1-2; possibly TRBD1 for D (5 bases). This CDR3 comprises 14 residues. Trimming shortened V by 10 bases and J by 3 bases, and 17 bases separated the two germline ends. Germline V gene data show CDR1 as KGHDR and CDR2 as SFDVKD. CDR3 bases: TGTGCCACTAGACCGGGTAGGGGCGACTATGGCTACACCTTC. Protein: CATRPGRGDYGYTF.

DNA for the CDR3: TGTGCCAGCAGTCTATATGAGGGGGCCTACGAGCAGTACTTC. The encoded protein is CASSLYEGAYEQYF. This sequence joins TRBV27 and TRBJ2-7, with a weak D call TRBD1 (6 bases). CDR3 size: 14 residues. The germline CDR1 and CDR2 sequences are MNHEY and SMNVEV (reference sequence). V dropped 5 bases and J dropped 2 bases, with 13 bases sitting between them.

The chain employs TRBV10-3 and TRBJ2-7; 13 bases fit TRBD2. CDR3 length: 14 amino acids. V lost 6 bases and J lost 2; bases outside the gene matches: 1. CDR1 is ENHRY, CDR2 SYGVKD, per germline. CDR3 in amino acids: CAISTSGGAYEQYF. The CDR3 DNA reads TGTGCCATCAGCACTAGCGGGGGGGCCTACGAGCAGTACTTC.

V is TRBV7-2 and J is TRBJ1-4, with 7 bases lining up with TRBD1. V was clipped by 5 bases and J by 3 bases; unmatched bases: 6. The CDR3 extends over 15 amino acids. Germline loops: CDR1 SGHTA, CDR2 FQGNSA. The CDR3 coding sequence is TGTGCCAGCAGCCTAGGGGGCGCGGCTAATGAAAAACTGTTTTTT. Translated, it gives CASSLGGAANEKLFF.

This sequence joins TRBV13 and TRBJ1-2; unclear D gene. V gave up 3 bases and J gave up 8 bases, with 10 bases separating them. The CDR3 has 12 amino acids. Germline CDR1 and CDR2: PRHDT and FYEKMQ (reference sequence). The CDR3 bases are TGTGCCAGCAGCTTCCCCCGCTACGGCTACACCTTC. Translating it yields CASSFPRYGYTF. Complete variable domain (other parts from reference TRBV13 and TRBJ1-2): AAGVIQSPRHLIKEKRETATLKCYPIPRHDTVYWYQQGPGQDPQFLISFYEKMQSDKGSIPDRFSAQQFSDYHSELNMSSLELGDSALYFCASSFPRYGYTFGSGTRLTVV.

V gene TRBV6-5 combines with J gene TRBJ1-4, with D unclear. The CDR3 is 12 amino acids. V lost 7 bases and J 3 bases, leaving 6 bases between the germline ends. Per germline, CDR1 MNHEY and CDR2 SVGAGI. This CDR3 reads CASINPNEKLFF. CDR3 bases: TGTGCCAGCATAAATCCTAATGAAAAACTGTTTTTT.

The V and J genes are TRBV6-1 and TRBJ2-7; D unclear. V lost 3 bases and J lost 4, with 19 bases in between. The germline V gene has CDR1 MNHNS and CDR2 SASEGT. The CDR3 spans 16 residues. DNA of the CDR3: TGTGCCAGCAGTGACTTGGTGGGTTGGGCGAAATACGAGCAGTACTTC. Translating gives CASSDLVGWAKYEQYF.

The chain links TRBV7-6 to TRBJ2-1, with 7 bases fitting TRBD1. CDR1 is SGHVS and CDR2 is FNYEAQ in the germline V gene. V shed 3 bases and J 4 bases; nucleotides not matched to a gene: 9. The CDR3 consists of 16 residues. The CDR3 spells CASSLDRSHLYNEQFF. In DNA form, the CDR3 reads TGTGCCAGCAGCTTGGACAGGTCACACCTTTACAATGAGCAGTTCTTC.

The chain recombines TRBV7-2 with TRBJ1-5; a possible D gene is TRBD1 (5 bases). CDR3 length: 14 amino acids. V was pared by 4 bases and J by 0 bases, with 7 bases between. Per the germline V gene, CDR1 is SGHTA and CDR2 is FQGNSA. The CDR3 sequence: CASSSRVSNQPQHF. DNA for the CDR3: TGTGCCAGCAGCTCCAGGGTTAGCAATCAGCCCCAGCATTTT.

The chain recombines TRBV4-1 with TRBJ2-7; TRBD1 agrees at 8 bases. The CDR3 totals 16 residues. With 2 bases clipped from V and 4 bases from J, the junction kept 10 bases outside the gene matches. Germline V lookup: CDR1 MGHRA, CDR2 YSYEKL. DNA for the CDR3: TGCGCCAGCAGCCAAAGACAGGGGCCCCCTCCTTACGAGCAGTACTTC. Encoded protein: CASSQRQGPPPYEQYF.

The gene calls are TRBV5-1 and TRBJ2-7; D unresolved. The ends were cut back, 1 base at V and 2 bases at J, with 4 bases in the middle. The CDR3 length is 12 residues. Germline V gene sequence: CDR1 SGHRS, CDR2 YFSETQ. The CDR3 spells CASSLPTYEQYF. CDR3 nucleotides: TGCGCCAGCAGCTTGCCCACCTACGAGCAGTACTTC.

This chain uses TRBV5-1 with TRBJ1-3, with TRBD1 matching over 7 bases. Germline loops: CDR1 SGHRS, CDR2 YFSETQ. With V trimmed by 4 bases and J by 5 bases, 6 bases remained unmatched. This CDR3 is built from 14 residues. The chain's CDR3 is CASSPGGQRNTIYF. CDR3 coding DNA: TGCGCCAGCAGCCCAGGGGGACAGCGAAACACCATATATTTT.

The V gene is TRBV27, the J gene TRBJ2-7; 10 nucleotides line up with TRBD1. This CDR3 comprises 15 residues. Germline CDR1 is MNHEY and CDR2 is SMNVEV (reference sequence). Trimming cost V 6 bases and J 5 bases; bases outside gene matches: 10. This CDR3 is CASSPWGQGSDEQYF. The CDR3, as DNA: TGTGCCAGCAGCCCCTGGGGACAGGGGTCCGACGAGCAGTACTTC.

The chain recombines TRBV6-5 with TRBJ2-7, with 11 nucleotides matching TRBD2. With V trimmed by 5 bases and J by 10 bases, 13 bases remained unmatched. This CDR3 spans 15 amino acids. The germline gives CDR1 MNHEY, CDR2 SVGAGI. DNA for the CDR3: TGTGCCAGCAGTCGGACTAGCGGGCAACTTACGTTACAGTACTTC. Translated: CASSRTSGQLTLQYF.

This clone was seen a single time. V gene TRBV18 combines with J gene TRBJ1-1; D ambiguous. This CDR3 comprises 15 residues. Trimming left V 0 bases short and J 1 base short, with 9 bases between. From germline, CDR1 is KGHSH and CDR2 LQKENI. The CDR3 region is CASSPPTPRNTEAFF. CDR3 DNA sequence: TGTGCCAGCTCACCACCCACACCTCGGAACACTGAAGCTTTCTTT.

The chain is built from TRBV6-1 and TRBJ1-1, with D possibly matching TRBD1 (5 bases). V lost 3 bases and J lost 1, with 12 bases in between. CDR1 is MNHNS, CDR2 SASEGT, per germline. CDR3 size: 15 residues. This CDR3 is CASSDPAGGNTEAFF. DNA of the CDR3: TGTGCCAGCAGTGACCCCGCCGGGGGGAACACTGAAGCTTTCTTT.